Included here is one T cell receptor (beta chain) sequence, with context. The data were taken from a study of cytomegalovirus exposure and HLA in healthy donors. PCR was performed using 60 Vbeta and 13 Jbeta primers. Produced via immunoSEQ multiplex PCR; TCRdb's table is partial and in-frame only. The sample has around 210,000 clones, 78% seen once. This receptor was identified in a boy aged 5-17 years in good health and CMV-seronegative. Sequenced sample: PBMCs.

CDR3 coding DNA: TGTGCCATCCGCCAGGGCCAAGAGACCCAGTACTTC. As protein: CAIRQGQETQYF. The chain is built from TRBV10-3 and TRBJ2-5, with D perhaps TRBD1 (5 bases). The CDR3 is made up of 12 amino acids. V dropped 8 bases and J dropped 1 base, with 8 bases sitting between them. The germline V gene encodes CDR1 ENHRY and CDR2 SYGVKD.